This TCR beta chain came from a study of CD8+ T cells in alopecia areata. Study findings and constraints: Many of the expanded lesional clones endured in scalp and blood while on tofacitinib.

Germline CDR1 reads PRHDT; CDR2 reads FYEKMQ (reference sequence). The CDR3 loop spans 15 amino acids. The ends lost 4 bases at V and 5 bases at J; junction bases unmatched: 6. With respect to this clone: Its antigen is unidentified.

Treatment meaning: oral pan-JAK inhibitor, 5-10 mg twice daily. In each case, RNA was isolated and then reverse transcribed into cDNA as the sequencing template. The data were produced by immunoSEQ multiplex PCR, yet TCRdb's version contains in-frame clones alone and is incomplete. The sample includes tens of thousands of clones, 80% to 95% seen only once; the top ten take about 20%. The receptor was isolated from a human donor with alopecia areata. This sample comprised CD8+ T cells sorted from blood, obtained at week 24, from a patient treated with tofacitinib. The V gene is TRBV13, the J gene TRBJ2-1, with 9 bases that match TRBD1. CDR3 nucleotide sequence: TGTGCCAGCAGCTATTCGACAGGGGGGCACAATGAGCAGTTCTTC. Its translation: CASSYSTGGHNEQFF.